The clone carrying this T cell receptor beta chain was counted between two and nine times. Its cognate antigen is unknown. Method: immunoSEQ multiplex PCR; TCRdb's copy keeps in-frame clones and lacks some. The sample yields 100,000 to 150,000 clones, approximately 91% seen once. Between the trimmed V and J ends, which lost 6 bases and 1 base, there was a span of 16 bases. This CDR3 is built from 16 residues. The germline gives CDR1 MNHEY, CDR2 SMNVEV (reference sequence). This entry belongs to a study of T cell responses to AZD1222 COVID-19 vaccine. Study-wide results and limits: Repertoires were obtained solely post-peak T cell response. Receipt of two AZD1222 doses was followed by a rise in Spike-specific TCR breadth and depth. The CD4 TCRs associated with vaccination extended across spike and predominated at 160-218 and 743-854.

The chain has TRBV27 and TRBJ2-1, with D unresolved. The clonotype originates from an adult who received the AZD1222 COVID-19 vaccine. This specimen was peripheral blood, taken 28 days after the second AZD1222 dose. CDR3 coding DNA: TGTGCCAGCAGCCCCATATCGATTGGGTCCTACAATGAGCAGTTCTTC. Its protein product is CASSPISIGSYNEQFF.